This T cell receptor beta chain was captured by sequencing in a study of monozygotic twins with inflammatory bowel disease. Points from the study as a whole: In these data, no single strong IBD-associated signal or clonotype received support. Possibly because of limited power, concordant and discordant twins showed no difference in repertoire similarity. Other individuals had fewer clonotypes in common with IBD patients than with healthy twins, especially with disease activity.

Worth noting for this clonotype: Its antigen remains unknown.

Germline values: CDR1 KGHSH, CDR2 LQKENI. This CDR3 is built from 15 residues. From the 5' RACE reads, TCRdb lists one entry per CDR3 protein and no DNA. In total, the table holds 400,000 or so distinct CDR3 sequences. The specimen was blood. The chain has TRBV18 and TRBJ2-2; the D call from TCRdb, TRBD2, cannot be confirmed without DNA. The sequence was obtained from a human donor with ulcerative colitis or Crohn's disease, or a healthy co-twin of an affected twin (not recorded which). The chain's CDR3 is CASSPLGRNTGELFF.